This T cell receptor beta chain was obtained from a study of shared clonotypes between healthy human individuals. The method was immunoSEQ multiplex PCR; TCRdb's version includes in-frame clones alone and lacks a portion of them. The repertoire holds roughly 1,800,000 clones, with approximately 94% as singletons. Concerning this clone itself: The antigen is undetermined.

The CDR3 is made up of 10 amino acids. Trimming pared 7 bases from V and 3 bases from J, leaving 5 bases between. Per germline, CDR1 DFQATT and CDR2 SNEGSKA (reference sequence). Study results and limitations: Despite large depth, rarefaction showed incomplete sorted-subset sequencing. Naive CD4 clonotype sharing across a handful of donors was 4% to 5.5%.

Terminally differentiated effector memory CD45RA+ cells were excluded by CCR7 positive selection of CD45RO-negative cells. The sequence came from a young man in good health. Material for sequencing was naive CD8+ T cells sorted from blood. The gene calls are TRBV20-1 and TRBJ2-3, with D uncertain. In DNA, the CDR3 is TGCAGTGTACCAACAGATACGCAGTATTTT. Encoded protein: CSVPTDTQYF.